These 27 T cell receptor beta chains were all obtained from the same sample, sequenced in a study of T cell responses to AZD1222 COVID-19 vaccine. Profiling relied on immunoSEQ multiplex PCR, and the TCRdb table lists in-frame clones only, not all of them. The sample's table shows about 140,000 clones. Sequenced material: peripheral blood. The receptor set was obtained from an adult in good health.

The chain links TRBV9 to TRBJ1-4, with 9 bases identical to TRBD1. V lost 3 bases, J lost 8 bases, and 8 bases stayed unmatched. Germline V gene data show CDR1 as SGDLS and CDR2 as YYNGEE. This CDR3 comprises 15 residues. The CDR3 coding sequence is TGTGCCAGCAGCGGAACCGGGACAGGGAAAGAAAAACTGTTTTTT. The encoded protein is CASSGTGTGKEKLFF.

This chain joins TRBV11-3 and TRBJ2-2; maybe TRBD1 (5 bases). Germline CDR1 and CDR2: SGHNT and YENEEA. V gave up 2 bases and J gave up 8 bases, with 12 bases separating them. CDR3 length: 14 residues. CDR3 sequence (DNA): TGTGCCAGCAGCTTACGAAGGGGTTATGGGGAGCTGTTTTTT. This codes for CASSLRRGYGELFF.

The rearrangement joins TRBV2 to TRBJ2-7; TRBD1 agrees at 12 bases. The CDR3 runs 16 residues. CDR1 is SNHLY, CDR2 FYNNEI, per germline. Trimming removed 5 bases from V and 1 base from J; junction bases left unmatched: 6. The CDR3 coding sequence is TGTGCCAGCAGTCCGGGACAGGGGGCGCGGTCCTACGAGCAGTACTTC. It yields the protein CASSPGQGARSYEQYF.

V gene TRBV19 combines with J gene TRBJ2-7, with 7 bases lining up with TRBD1. The CDR3 runs to 13 residues. J lost 4 bases, V lost 5 bases, and 5 bases had no gene match. In germline, CDR1 is LNHDA, CDR2 SQIVND (reference sequence). In DNA form, the CDR3 reads TGTGCCAGTAGTCCGGGACAGCAATACGAGCAGTACTTC. It codes for CASSPGQQYEQYF. The full variable domain, with the rest looked up from reference TRBV19 and TRBJ2-7, is DGGITQSPKYLFRKEGQNVTLSCEQNLNHDAMYWYRQDPGQGLRLIYYSQIVNDFQKGDIAEGYSVSREKKESFPLTVTSAQKNPTAFYLCASSPGQQYEQYFGPGTRLTVT.

The CDR3 is CASSFSPGGGGAVDTQYF. The CDR3 DNA follows: TGCGCCAGCAGCTTTTCCCCCGGGGGCGGGGGGGCAGTGGATACGCAGTATTTT. The chain combines TRBV5-1 with TRBJ2-3; TRBD2 matches 9 bases. The CDR3 totals 18 residues. Germline V gene sequence: CDR1 SGHRS, CDR2 YFSETQ. V shed 2 bases and J 6 bases; nucleotides not matched to a gene: 16.

V is TRBV6-5 and J is TRBJ1-2; D might be TRBD1 (6 bases). Germline CDR1 MNHEY, CDR2 SVGAGI. The CDR3 has 15 residues. Trimming cost V 0 bases and J 6 bases, with 14 bases left between them. The CDR3 DNA sequence: TGTGCCAGCAGTTACTCGCCTCTCAACAGGGATGGCTACACCTTC. It translates to CASSYSPLNRDGYTF.

The chain recombines TRBV6-2 or TRBV6-3 with TRBJ2-7; 8 bases fit TRBD1. With V trimmed by 5 bases and J by 3 bases, 9 bases remained unmatched. CDR1 is MNHEY and CDR2 is SVGEGT in the germline V gene. This CDR3 has 15 residues. CDR3 sequence reads: CASSAQGARGYEQYF. In DNA, the CDR3 is TGTGCCAGCAGTGCCCAGGGGGCGCGGGGCTACGAGCAGTACTTC.

This chain uses TRBV30 with TRBJ1-6, with D tentatively TRBD1 (5 bases). This CDR3 spans 14 amino acids. V dropped 0 bases and J dropped 8 bases, with 11 bases sitting between them. The germline V gene has CDR1 GTSNPN and CDR2 SVGIG (reference sequence). The CDR3 region is CAWSVGGTDSPLHF. For the CDR3, the DNA is TGTGCCTGGAGTGTTGGGGGTACCGATTCACCCCTCCACTTT.

The V gene is TRBV7-9, the J gene TRBJ1-5; a possible D gene is TRBD1 (5 bases). Germline-derived CDR1 and CDR2 are SEHNR and FQNEAQ (reference sequence). Trimming shortened V by 4 bases and J by 6 bases, and 19 bases separated the two germline ends. The CDR3 is 16 amino acids. The CDR3 here is CASSSAQGEVSQPQHF. CDR3 DNA: TGTGCCAGCAGCTCGGCCCAGGGCGAAGTGAGTCAGCCCCAGCATTTT. Supplemented by reference TRBV7-9 and TRBJ1-5, the full variable domain reads DTGVSQNPRHKITKRGQNVTFRCDPISEHNRLYWYRQTLGQGPEFLTYFQNEAQLEKSRLLSDRFSAERPKGSFSTLEIQRTEQGDSAMYLCASSSAQGEVSQPQHFGDGTRLSIL.

The chain has TRBV6-5 and TRBJ1-6; D ambiguous. CDR1 and CDR2 (germline): MNHEY, SVGAGI. The V end lost 8 bases, the J end lost 2 bases, and 4 bases lay between the germline ends. The CDR3 spans 12 residues. Written as DNA, the CDR3 is TGTGCCAGCCGGCCCTATAATTCACCCCTCCACTTT. The encoded protein is CASRPYNSPLHF.

The chain uses TRBV5-1 and TRBJ1-4, with a weak D call TRBD1 (5 bases). V was clipped by 0 bases and J by 7 bases, with 10 bases between them. Germline CDR1 reads SGHRS; CDR2 reads YFSETQ. This CDR3 has 14 amino acids. Here the CDR3 reads CASSLGQGGEKLFF. The CDR3 nucleotides are TGCGCCAGCAGCTTGGGCCAGGGAGGTGAAAAACTGTTTTTT.

The rearrangement links TRBV9 to TRBJ1-2, with D unclear. The CDR3 sequence is 14 residues long. V shed 0 bases and J shed 1 base, with 7 bases lying between them. Germline V gene data show CDR1 as SGDLS and CDR2 as YYNGEE. CDR3 DNA: TGTGCCAGCAGCGTAGGGCGTCTTAACTATGGCTACACCTTC. Its translation is CASSVGRLNYGYTF.

The chain carries TRBV19 and TRBJ2-1, with 7 bases matching TRBD1. Per germline, CDR1 LNHDA and CDR2 SQIVND (reference sequence). The CDR3 extends over 13 amino acids. The junction had 8 bases not matched to a gene; V was cut back by 6 bases and J by 9 bases. The CDR3: CASSRDRGTEQFF. The CDR3 bases are TGTGCCAGTAGCCGGGACAGAGGTACTGAGCAGTTCTTC.

This chain links TRBV29-1 with TRBJ1-4; D might be TRBD1 (5 bases). CDR1 SQVTM and CDR2 ANQGSEA come from the germline V gene. The V end lost 4 bases, the J end lost 8 bases, and 11 bases lay between the germline ends. The CDR3 contains 12 residues. This CDR3 is CSVARGREKLFF. CDR3 DNA: TGCAGCGTTGCGAGGGGACGAGAAAAACTGTTTTTT.

This chain links TRBV13 with TRBJ1-1; a weak D match, TRBD1 (6 bases). This CDR3 is 16 amino acids long. Looked up from germline, CDR1 is PRHDT and CDR2 is FYEKMQ (reference sequence). Trimming removed 0 bases at V and 4 bases at J, with 15 bases between. Here the CDR3 DNA reads TGTGCCAGCAGCTTAGGCTGGGGGCAGTTGATCACTGAAGCTTTCTTT. It yields the protein CASSLGWGQLITEAFF.

The chain couples TRBV2 to TRBJ2-1, with 8 bases that match TRBD1. The CDR3 spans 15 residues. Per germline, CDR1 SNHLY and CDR2 FYNNEI. V trimming: 4 bases; J trimming: 7 bases; junction bases outside the gene matches: 9. This CDR3 reads CASSGDRGWGNEQFF. The CDR3 bases are TGTGCCAGCAGTGGTGACAGGGGATGGGGGAATGAGCAGTTCTTC.

CDR3 DNA: TGTGCCAGCTCATCGCATACAGGGACAGGGGCTTTCGAGCAGTACTTC. Residues: CASSSHTGTGAFEQYF. The chain has TRBV18 and TRBJ2-7; the match to TRBD1 covers 10 bases. This CDR3 comprises 16 residues. V was pared by 5 bases and J by 6 bases, with 13 bases of the junction left unmatched. Germline V gives CDR1 KGHSH, CDR2 LQKENI.

The chain is built from TRBV7-6 and TRBJ1-6, with a possible D match to TRBD1 (6 bases). Trimming left V 3 bases short and J 6 bases short, with 12 bases between. CDR1 and CDR2 (germline): SGHVS, FNYEAQ. The CDR3 extends over 15 amino acids. The DNA of the CDR3 is TGTGCCAGCAGCTTGGTGGACAGCGGTAATTCACCCCTCCACTTT. Protein sequence: CASSLVDSGNSPLHF.

This chain connects TRBV4-1 to TRBJ1-4; perhaps TRBD1 as D (5 bases). The CDR3 sequence is 14 residues long. In germline, CDR1 is MGHRA, CDR2 YSYEKL. V dropped 1 base and J dropped 7 bases, with 10 bases sitting between them. The CDR3 here is CASSQAGRVEKLFF. The CDR3, as DNA: TGCGCCAGCAGCCAAGCGGGACGGGTTGAAAAACTGTTTTTT.

The chain is built from TRBV6-5 and TRBJ1-1, with no clear D. Trimming took off 6 bases at V and 7 bases at J, with 18 bases between the two ends. There are 14 residues in the CDR3. CDR1 is MNHEY, CDR2 SVGAGI, per germline. CDR3 nucleotide sequence: TGTGCCAGCAGCCCCCGGGCCACGCGGGATGAAGCTTTCTTT. This encodes CASSPRATRDEAFF.

The V and J genes are TRBV19 and TRBJ2-2; a weak D match, TRBD2 (7 bases). V was shortened by 0 bases and J by 1 base, with 9 bases between the two germline ends. The CDR3 is 16 amino acids. The germline V gene has CDR1 LNHDA and CDR2 SQIVND (reference sequence). CDR3 DNA sequence: TGTGCCAGTAGTATAGAGCGGGGGCTGAACACCGGGGAGCTGTTTTTT. Its translation is CASSIERGLNTGELFF.

V and J are TRBV29-1 and TRBJ2-7; D is ambiguous. Germline V gene data show CDR1 as SQVTM and CDR2 as ANQGSEA. V was shortened by 0 bases and J by 4 bases, with 7 bases between the two germline ends. The CDR3 is made up of 12 amino acids. The CDR3 protein is CSVEERDYEQYF. The DNA of the CDR3 is TGCAGCGTTGAAGAAAGAGATTACGAGCAGTACTTC.

The chain has TRBV10-3 and TRBJ2-4, with D possibly matching TRBD2 (6 bases). This CDR3 contains 15 residues. V was trimmed by 5 bases and J by 3 bases, leaving 14 bases between them. CDR1 is ENHRY and CDR2 is SYGVKD in the germline V gene. The CDR3 sequence: CAISRSSVGKNIQYF. In DNA form, the CDR3 reads TGTGCCATCAGTCGGTCTAGCGTTGGCAAAAACATTCAGTACTTC.

This sequence joins TRBV11-3 and TRBJ1-1; tentatively, D is TRBD1 (6 bases). The CDR3 consists of 14 residues. Germline loops: CDR1 SGHNT, CDR2 YENEEA. V was shortened by 0 bases and J by 5 bases, with 10 bases between the two germline ends. DNA for the CDR3: TGTGCCAGCAGCTTAGACGGGGGGCGGACTGAAGCTTTCTTT. The encoded protein is CASSLDGGRTEAFF.

This rearrangement joins TRBV7-3 to TRBJ1-5; D remains unclear. Trimming left V 2 bases short and J 4 bases short, with 6 bases between. The CDR3 sequence is 13 residues long. CDR1 is SGHTA, CDR2 FQGTGA, per germline. CDR3 nucleotide sequence: TGTGCCAGCAGCTTAGGGGTGAATCAGCCCCAGCATTTT. It codes for CASSLGVNQPQHF. The full variable domain, rest sourced from reference TRBV7-3 and TRBJ1-5, is GAGVSQTPSNKVTEKGKYVELRCDPISGHTALYWYRQSLGQGPEFLIYFQGTGAADDSGLPNDRFFAVRPEGSVSTLKIQRTERGDSAVYLCASSLGVNQPQHFGDGTRLSIL.

The genes are TRBV7-3 and TRBJ2-1; D remains ambiguous. The CDR3 spans 13 residues. Trimming cost V 5 bases and J 7 bases, with 12 bases left between them. The germline CDR1 and CDR2 sequences are SGHTA and FQGTGA. CDR3 residues: CASSPSPANEQFF. The DNA for the CDR3 is TGTGCCAGCAGCCCCTCGCCTGCGAATGAGCAGTTCTTC.

This rearrangement joins TRBV9 to TRBJ1-3; D may be TRBD1 (5 bases). Per the germline V gene, CDR1 is SGDLS and CDR2 is YYNGEE. There are 18 residues in the CDR3. With 4 bases removed from V and 0 bases from J, the gap between germline ends came to 20 bases. CDR3 region: CASSFSGGAPSSGNTIYF. The DNA for the CDR3 is TGTGCCAGCAGCTTTTCCGGTGGGGCTCCCAGCTCTGGAAACACCATATATTTT. The full variable domain, with the rest looked up from reference TRBV9 and TRBJ1-3, is DSGVTQTPKHLITATGQRVTLRCSPRSGDLSVYWYQQSLDQGLQFLIQYYNGEERAKGNILERFSAQQFPDLHSELNLSSLELGDSALYFCASSFSGGAPSSGNTIYFGEGSWLTVV.